This T cell receptor (beta chain) came from a study of control samples from healthy donors and cancer patients. The repertoire was sequenced with immunoSEQ multiplex PCR; TCRdb's copy has only in-frame clones and lacks some. The table lists 100,000 or so clones, around 87% of them singletons. The V and J ends lost 5 bases and 10 bases, in that order; junction bases with no gene match: 6. CDR1 and CDR2 (germline): MNHEY, SVGAGI. This CDR3 has 14 residues. This chain links TRBV6-5 with TRBJ1-6; 9 nucleotides agree with TRBD1. Sequenced: blood. The source is a woman in her forties or fifties in good health. CDR3 protein: CASSRTGVESPLHF. In nucleotides, the CDR3 is TGTGCCAGCAGTCGGACAGGGGTTGAATCACCCCTCCACTTT.